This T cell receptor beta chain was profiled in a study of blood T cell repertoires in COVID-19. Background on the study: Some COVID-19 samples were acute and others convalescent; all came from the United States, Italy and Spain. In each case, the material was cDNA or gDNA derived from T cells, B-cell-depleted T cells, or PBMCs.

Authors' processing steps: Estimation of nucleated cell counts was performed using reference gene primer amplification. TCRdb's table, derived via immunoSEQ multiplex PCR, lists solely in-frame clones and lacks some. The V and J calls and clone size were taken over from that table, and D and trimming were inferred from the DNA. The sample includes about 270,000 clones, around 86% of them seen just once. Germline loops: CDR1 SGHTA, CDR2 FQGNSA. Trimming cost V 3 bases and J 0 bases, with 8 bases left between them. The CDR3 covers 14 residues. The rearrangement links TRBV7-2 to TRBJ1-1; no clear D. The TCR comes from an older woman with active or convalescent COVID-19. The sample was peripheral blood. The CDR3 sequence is CASSFGVLNTEAFF. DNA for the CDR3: TGTGCCAGCAGCTTCGGGGTTTTGAACACTGAAGCTTTCTTT.